The 31 T cell receptor beta chains below come from one sample, sequenced in a study of T-cell memory formation after mild COVID-19. TCRdb recomputed calls from the 5' RACE reads with MiXCR, one row per CDR3 protein. Seen here are around 320,000 distinct CDR3 sequences, approximately 19% observed once, and the top ten hold around 21%. Source material: PBMCs or a T cell subset sorted from them (not recorded which). The receptors shown here come from a man aged 18 to 30 who had mild COVID-19 (a few samples of this study predate the infection). Cell type and time point are not known.

The genes are TRBV5-1 and TRBJ2-5; D is unresolved. Germline CDR1 SGHRS, CDR2 YFSETQ. The ends were cut back, 1 base at V and 9 bases at J, with 19 bases in the middle. This CDR3 comprises 15 residues. The CDR3 region is CASSLRPRAPLAQYF. CDR3 nucleotide sequence: TGCGCCAGCAGCTTGAGGCCCCGGGCACCTCTAGCCCAGTACTTC. The entire variable domain, with the rest obtained from reference TRBV5-1 and TRBJ2-5, is as follows: KAGVTQTPRYLIKTRGQQVTLSCSPISGHRSVSWYQQTPGQGLQFLFEYFSETQRNKGNFPGRFSGRQFSNSRSEMNVSTLELGDSALYLCASSLRPRAPLAQYFGPGTRLLVL.

The chain uses TRBV9 and TRBJ2-6; D is unresolved. Germline CDR1 and CDR2: SGDLS and YYNGEE. There are 15 residues in the CDR3. The V gene lost 0 bases and the J gene lost 2 bases, with 6 bases spanning the gap. CDR3 nucleotide sequence: TGTGCCAGCAGCGTAGGGGTCGCTGGGGCCAACGTCCTGACTTTC. Amino acids: CASSVGVAGANVLTF.

CDR3 sequence reads: CASNLLAGAQDTQYF. CDR3 DNA sequence: TGTGCCAGCAACTTGCTAGCGGGGGCCCAAGATACGCAGTATTTT. The chain links TRBV6-1 to TRBJ2-3, with 10 bases aligning to TRBD2. V dropped 7 bases and J dropped 5; count of bases not matched to a gene: 9. The CDR3 has 15 amino acids. CDR1 and CDR2 from the germline V gene are MNHNS and SASEGT.

The chain carries TRBV7-6 and TRBJ2-1; either TRBD1 or TRBD2 may supply D (5 bases each). V was trimmed by 2 bases and J by 4 bases, leaving 9 bases between them. From germline, CDR1 is SGHVS and CDR2 FNYEAQ. CDR3 length equals 14 residues. The CDR3 nucleotides are TGTGCCAGCAGCTTATGGGGCGGGTACAATGAGCAGTTCTTC. This sequence encodes CASSLWGGYNEQFF.

The rearrangement links TRBV4-3 to TRBJ2-5, with D perhaps matching TRBD1 or TRBD2 (5 bases each). The V gene lost 5 bases and the J gene lost 4 bases, with 17 bases spanning the gap. This CDR3 is built from 15 residues. Germline values: CDR1 LGHNA, CDR2 YSLEER. The CDR3 coding sequence is TGCGCCAGCAGCAATGAAGTAGAGGGGATAGAGACCCAGTACTTC. This encodes CASSNEVEGIETQYF.

This clonotype was seen more than once but under ten times. The chain links TRBV6-5 to TRBJ1-4, with unresolved D. CDR1 MNHEY and CDR2 SVGAGI come from the germline V gene. The CDR3 loop spans 14 amino acids. Trimming shortened V by 6 bases and J by 2 bases, and 10 bases separated the two germline ends. This chain's CDR3 is CASRGISTNEKLFF. The DNA for the CDR3 is TGTGCCAGCAGGGGGATATCGACTAATGAAAAACTGTTTTTT.

This clonotype came up a few times. The chain combines TRBV19 with TRBJ1-2; D call uncertain. The CDR3 covers 14 residues. In germline, CDR1 is LNHDA, CDR2 SQIVND (reference sequence). V was clipped by 2 bases and J by 2 bases, with 9 bases between them. The CDR3 DNA sequence: TGTGCCAGTAGTATAACCGCACAGAACTATGGCTACACCTTC. This encodes CASSITAQNYGYTF.

This clonotype has more than one count but fewer than ten. The chain couples TRBV4-1 to TRBJ2-3, with 9 bases aligning to TRBD1. Unmatched junction bases numbered 7, after V lost 4 bases and J lost 5 bases. CDR3 size: 15 residues. Looked up from germline, CDR1 is MGHRA and CDR2 is YSYEKL. The CDR3 is CASSPRDRAIDTQYF. The CDR3 nucleotides are TGCGCCAGCAGCCCCCGGGACAGGGCGATAGATACGCAGTATTTT.

The chain employs TRBV4-1 and TRBJ1-1, with TRBD1 matching 8 bases. This CDR3 region has 16 residues. Germline V lookup: CDR1 MGHRA, CDR2 YSYEKL. Trimming removed 3 bases from V and 8 bases from J; junction bases left unmatched: 14. The CDR3 is CASSQRGQGQSREAFF. The CDR3 coding sequence is TGCGCCAGCAGCCAGCGCGGACAGGGTCAATCAAGGGAAGCTTTCTTT.

The chain uses TRBV7-2 and TRBJ2-5; TRBD2 might be the D (7 bases). Germline lookup yields CDR1 SGHTA and CDR2 FQGNSA. The CDR3 totals 14 residues. V was trimmed by 5 bases and J by 1 base, leaving 11 bases between them. The CDR3 here is CASSTRGAQETQYF. In DNA form, the CDR3 reads TGTGCCAGCAGCACCCGGGGGGCCCAAGAGACCCAGTACTTC.

This chain joins TRBV6-5 and TRBJ2-3, with 8 bases lining up with TRBD2. This CDR3 region has 15 residues. The V segment lost 4 bases and the J segment 3 bases; nucleotides outside the gene matches: 6. CDR1 and CDR2 (germline): MNHEY, SVGAGI. The CDR3 loop is CASSLTGGKTDTQYF. The CDR3 DNA sequence: TGTGCCAGCAGTTTGACGGGGGGGAAGACAGATACGCAGTATTTT.

Ten or more counts support this clonotype. CDR3 protein: CASRTGYLNTEAFF. DNA of the CDR3: TGTGCCAGTCGGACAGGTTATCTGAACACTGAAGCTTTCTTT. The chain joins TRBV6-5 to TRBJ1-1; TRBD1 matches 7 bases. Trimming cost V 9 bases and J 0 bases; bases outside gene matches: 7. This CDR3 has 14 residues. Germline CDR1 is MNHEY and CDR2 is SVGAGI.

The sample holds a few counts of this clonotype. The chain joins TRBV4-2 to TRBJ2-5; tentatively, D is TRBD1 (5 bases). There are 15 residues in the CDR3. The germline V gene encodes CDR1 LGHNA and CDR2 YNFKEQ. Trimming took 0 bases from V and 2 from J, leaving 10 bases between them. Here the CDR3 DNA reads TGTGCCAGCAGCCAAGAGTTACAGGCTCAAGAGACCCAGTACTTC. This translates into CASSQELQAQETQYF.

The V call is TRBV7-2, the J call TRBJ2-7; D not certain. Per the germline V gene, CDR1 is SGHTA and CDR2 is FQGNSA. Deletions cut 1 base from V and 3 bases from J, with 13 bases between. The CDR3 extends over 15 amino acids. Written as DNA, the CDR3 is TGTGCCAGCAGCTTAGATCCAGTCGCGCACTACGAGCAGTACTTC. Its protein product is CASSLDPVAHYEQYF.

This clonotype occurred a few times. The chain has TRBV10-3 and TRBJ2-3; D remains ambiguous. This CDR3 comprises 14 residues. V lost 0 bases and J lost 5, with 9 bases in between. The germline gives CDR1 ENHRY, CDR2 SYGVKD. CDR3 in amino acids: CAISESATEDTQYF. DNA of the CDR3: TGTGCCATCAGTGAGTCGGCTACTGAAGATACGCAGTATTTT.

The rearrangement links TRBV20-1 to TRBJ1-5; no clear D. This CDR3 spans 15 amino acids. Germline V gene lookup returns CDR1 DFQATT and CDR2 SNEGSKA (reference sequence). Trimming left V 1 base short and J 7 bases short, with 17 bases between. Written as DNA, the CDR3 is TGCAGTGCTAGAGTAGGCTTGGGGAACGCGCAGCCCCAGCATTTT. Translated, it gives CSARVGLGNAQPQHF.

The chain joins TRBV5-6 to TRBJ1-1; no clear D gene. V lost 3 bases, J lost 3 bases, and 21 bases lay in between. The germline V gene has CDR1 SGHDT and CDR2 YYEEEE. The CDR3 sequence is 17 residues long. The CDR3 loop reads CASSSRVIRSLDTEAFF. For the CDR3, the DNA is TGTGCCAGCAGCTCCCGGGTCATAAGGTCCCTTGACACTGAAGCTTTCTTT.

This chain connects TRBV4-3 to TRBJ1-5; 10 nucleotides align to TRBD1. V shed 1 base, J shed 5 bases, and the junction held 8 bases outside the gene matches. The CDR3 loop spans 17 amino acids. In germline, CDR1 is LGHNA, CDR2 YSLEER. The CDR3 spells CASSQAGPGQGYQPQHF. The CDR3 DNA reads TGCGCCAGCAGCCAAGCGGGACCGGGACAGGGGTATCAGCCCCAGCATTTT.

This clonotype was found a few times. The chain employs TRBV20-1 and TRBJ1-1; no reliable D call. There are 12 residues in the CDR3. V lost 3 bases and J 6 bases, leaving 11 bases between the germline ends. CDR1 DFQATT and CDR2 SNEGSKA come from the germline V gene (reference sequence). The CDR3 DNA reads TGCAGTGCTAGTCCCGAAGGCGCTGAAGCTTTCTTT. This sequence encodes CSASPEGAEAFF.

This clonotype was detected only a few times. The chain combines TRBV12-3 or TRBV12-4 with TRBJ2-5, with D possibly matching TRBD1 (7 bases). Trimming removed 1 base at V and 1 base at J, with 13 bases between. The CDR3 is 16 residues long. This CDR3 is CASSLGGTDVQETQYF. The CDR3 DNA sequence: TGTGCCAGCAGTTTAGGCGGGACAGACGTCCAAGAGACCCAGTACTTC.

Only a few counts were recorded for this clonotype. This chain uses TRBV20-1 with TRBJ2-7; D perhaps matches TRBD2 (6 bases). CDR1 and CDR2 from the germline V gene are DFQATT and SNEGSKA (reference sequence). CDR3 length equals 14 residues. Trimming took off 6 bases at V and 3 bases at J, with 18 bases between the two ends. The CDR3 DNA is TGCAGTGCCAGATCCGAAAATAGCGGCTACGAGCAGTACGTC. Protein: CSARSENSGYEQYV.

This clonotype was counted many times. V usage is TRBV12-3 or TRBV12-4 and J usage is TRBJ2-1; unclear D gene. V was shortened by 1 base and J by 10 bases, with 8 bases between the two germline ends. This CDR3 contains 12 residues. The CDR3 loop reads CASSLGLTEQFF. For the CDR3, the DNA is TGTGCCAGCAGTTTAGGATTGACAGAGCAGTTCTTC.

In its sample, this clonotype was seen many times. CDR3 loop: CASSDSWTQYF. The DNA of the CDR3 is TGTGCCAGCAGTGATTCCTGGACGCAGTATTTT. The chain joins TRBV2 to TRBJ2-3; D is ambiguous. The ends were cut back, 3 bases at V and 9 bases at J, with 7 bases in the middle. The CDR3 spans 11 residues. From germline, CDR1 is SNHLY and CDR2 FYNNEI.

This rearrangement joins TRBV20-1 to TRBJ1-1; the D gene is possibly TRBD1 (6 bases). V was cut by 5 bases and J by 1 base, with 17 bases left in between. The CDR3 length is 15 residues. CDR1 and CDR2 (germline): DFQATT, SNEGSKA (reference sequence). CDR3 sequence reads: CSASNGGAGNTEAFF. The CDR3 DNA reads as TGCAGTGCTTCTAACGGGGGGGCCGGGAACACTGAAGCTTTCTTT.

The chain has TRBV4-1 and TRBJ1-4; 7 nucleotides align to TRBD1. CDR1 is MGHRA, CDR2 YSYEKL, per germline. V shed 5 bases, J shed 5 bases, and the junction held 8 bases outside the gene matches. The length of the CDR3 is 15 residues. For the CDR3, the DNA is TGCGCCAGCAGCACACGGGACAGCCTGAATGAAAAACTGTTTTTT. Protein sequence: CASSTRDSLNEKLFF.

The chain employs TRBV4-1 and TRBJ2-3; 7 bases align to TRBD2. Germline V CDR1 and CDR2: MGHRA, YSYEKL. The CDR3 spans 18 residues. J lost 6 bases, V lost 0 bases, and 15 bases had no gene match. CDR3 in amino acids: CASSQEFFERGGSDTQYF. In DNA form, the CDR3 reads TGCGCCAGCAGCCAAGAATTTTTTGAGCGGGGCGGTTCGGATACGCAGTATTTT.

This clonotype was seen only a few times. V and J are TRBV4-1 and TRBJ2-3, with TRBD2 identical over 8 bases. CDR1 MGHRA and CDR2 YSYEKL come from the germline V gene. Trimming removed 1 base from V and 9 bases from J; junction bases left unmatched: 6. The CDR3 length is 14 residues. The chain's CDR3 is CASSQGGSGETQYF. The CDR3 DNA is TGCGCCAGCAGCCAAGGGGGTAGCGGGGAAACGCAGTATTTT.

This clonotype was detected only a few times. J is TRBJ1-1 and V is TRBV6-5, with 8 bases fitting TRBD1. This CDR3 has 14 amino acids. Germline values: CDR1 MNHEY, CDR2 SVGAGI. Trimming cost V 5 bases and J 3 bases; bases outside gene matches: 5. The CDR3 here is CASSTAGGYTEAFF. The CDR3 DNA follows: TGTGCCAGCAGTACGGCAGGGGGCTACACTGAAGCTTTCTTT.

The V gene is TRBV5-1, the J gene TRBJ2-2; 11 positions match TRBD2. Looked up from germline, CDR1 is SGHRS and CDR2 is YFSETQ. The CDR3 has 17 amino acids. Germline trimming cut 4 bases from V and 0 bases from J; bases unmatched to any gene: 5. The CDR3 is CASSPTTSGANTGELFF. DNA for the CDR3: TGCGCCAGCAGCCCAACGACTAGCGGGGCGAACACCGGGGAGCTGTTTTTT.

The chain links TRBV20-1 to TRBJ1-1; D is unclear. This CDR3 contains 11 residues. V was shortened by 3 bases and J by 0 bases, with 2 bases between the two germline ends. Germline CDR1 reads DFQATT; CDR2 reads SNEGSKA (reference sequence). CDR3 residues: CSASMNTEAFF. The DNA for the CDR3 is TGCAGTGCTAGCATGAACACTGAAGCTTTCTTT.

V usage is TRBV6-6 and J usage is TRBJ2-2, with TRBD2 matching 12 bases. Germline CDR1 reads MNHNY; CDR2 reads SVGAGI (reference sequence). Germline trimming cut 4 bases from V and 8 bases from J; bases unmatched to any gene: 2. This CDR3 is 14 amino acids long. CDR3 region: CASSWTSGDGELFF. The DNA for the CDR3 is TGTGCCAGCAGTTGGACTAGCGGGGATGGGGAGCTGTTTTTT.